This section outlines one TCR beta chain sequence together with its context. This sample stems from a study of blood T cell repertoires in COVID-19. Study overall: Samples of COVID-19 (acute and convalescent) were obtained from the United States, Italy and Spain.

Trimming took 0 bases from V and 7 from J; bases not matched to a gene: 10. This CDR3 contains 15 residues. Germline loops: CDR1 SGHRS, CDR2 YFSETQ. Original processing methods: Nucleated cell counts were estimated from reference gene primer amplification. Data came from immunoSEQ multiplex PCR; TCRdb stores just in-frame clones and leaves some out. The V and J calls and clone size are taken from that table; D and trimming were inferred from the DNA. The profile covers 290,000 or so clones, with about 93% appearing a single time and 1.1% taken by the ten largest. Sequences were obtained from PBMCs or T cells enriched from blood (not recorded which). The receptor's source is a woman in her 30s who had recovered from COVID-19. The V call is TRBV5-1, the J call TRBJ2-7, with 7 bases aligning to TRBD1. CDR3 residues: CASSLDGTERGEQYF. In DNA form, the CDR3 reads TGCGCCAGCAGCTTGGACGGGACAGAGAGAGGAGAGCAGTACTTC. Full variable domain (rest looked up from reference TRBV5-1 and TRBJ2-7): KAGVTQTPRYLIKTRGQQVTLSCSPISGHRSVSWYQQTPGQGLQFLFEYFSETQRNKGNFPGRFSGRQFSNSRSEMNVSTLELGDSALYLCASSLDGTERGEQYFGPGTRLTVT.